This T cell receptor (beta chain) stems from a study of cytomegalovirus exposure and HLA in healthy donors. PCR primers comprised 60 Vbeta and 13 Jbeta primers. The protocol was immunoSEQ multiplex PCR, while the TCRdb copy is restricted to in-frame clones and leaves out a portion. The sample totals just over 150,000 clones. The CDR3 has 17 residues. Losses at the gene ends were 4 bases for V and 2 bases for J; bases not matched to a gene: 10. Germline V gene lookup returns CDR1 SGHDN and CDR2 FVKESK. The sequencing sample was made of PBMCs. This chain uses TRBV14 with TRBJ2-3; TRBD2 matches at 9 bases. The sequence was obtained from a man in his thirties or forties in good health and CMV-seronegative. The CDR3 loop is CASSPRRLADLTDTQYF. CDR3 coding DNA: TGTGCCAGCAGCCCTCGACGACTAGCGGACCTCACAGATACGCAGTATTTT.